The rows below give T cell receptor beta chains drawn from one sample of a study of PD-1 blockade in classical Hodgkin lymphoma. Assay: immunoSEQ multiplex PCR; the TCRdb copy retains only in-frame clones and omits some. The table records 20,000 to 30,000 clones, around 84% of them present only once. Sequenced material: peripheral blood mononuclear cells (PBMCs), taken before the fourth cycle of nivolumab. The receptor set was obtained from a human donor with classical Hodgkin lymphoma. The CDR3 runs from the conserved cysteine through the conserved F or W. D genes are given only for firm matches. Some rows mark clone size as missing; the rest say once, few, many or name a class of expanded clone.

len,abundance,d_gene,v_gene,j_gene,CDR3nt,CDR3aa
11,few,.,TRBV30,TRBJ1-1,TGTGCCTGGAAGTCTTACACTGAAGCTTTCTTT,CAWKSYTEAFF
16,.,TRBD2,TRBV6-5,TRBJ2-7,TGTGCCAGCAGTTACGGTAGGACTAGCGTTCCCTACGAGCAGTACTTC,CASSYGRTSVPYEQYF
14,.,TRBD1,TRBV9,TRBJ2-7,TGTGCCAGCAGCGGAACGGACAGGGCGCACGAGCAGTACTTC,CASSGTDRAHEQYF
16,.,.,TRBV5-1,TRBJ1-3,TGCGCCAGCAGCTTGGGACAGGTCCGCTCTGGAAACACCATATATTTT,CASSLGQVRSGNTIYF
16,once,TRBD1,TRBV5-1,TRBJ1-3,TGCGCCAGCAGCCTCTTGGGACAGGGGAGTGGAAACACCATATATTTT,CASSLLGQGSGNTIYF
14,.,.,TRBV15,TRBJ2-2,TGTGCCACCAGCAGAGACGGCGCCACCGGGGAGCTGTTTTTT,CATSRDGATGELFF
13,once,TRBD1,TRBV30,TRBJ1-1,TGTGCCTGGAGTAGGGACAGAAAAACTGAAGCTTTCTTT,CAWSRDRKTEAFF
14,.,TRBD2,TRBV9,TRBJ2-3,TGTGCCAGCAGCACACTCACTAGCGCAGATACGCAGTATTTT,CASSTLTSADTQYF
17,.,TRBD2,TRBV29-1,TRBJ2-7,TGCAGCGTTGAAGGGAATCCGACTAGCGGGATCACCTACGAGCAGTACTTC,CSVEGNPTSGITYEQYF
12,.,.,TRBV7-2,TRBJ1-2,TGTGCCAGCAACAGGGTCAACTATGGCTACACCTTC,CASNRVNYGYTF
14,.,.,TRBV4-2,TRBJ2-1,TGTGCCAGCAGCCGGCAGGGTCTTAACAATGAGCAGTTCTTC,CASSRQGLNNEQFF
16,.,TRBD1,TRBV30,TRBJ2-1,TGTGCCTGGATTTTTTCCTCCGGGACAGCGTACAATGAGCAGTTCTTC,CAWIFSSGTAYNEQFF
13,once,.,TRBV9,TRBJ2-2,TGTGCCAGCACCCGTTCGTTAACCGGGGAGCTGTTTTTT,CASTRSLTGELFF
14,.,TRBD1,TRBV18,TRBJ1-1,TGTGCCAGCTCACCCACAGGGGGCTCTACTGAAGCTTTCTTT,CASSPTGGSTEAFF
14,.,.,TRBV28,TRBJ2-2,TGTGCCAGCAGTCCCGACAGTTACACCGGGGAGCTGTTTTTT,CASSPDSYTGELFF
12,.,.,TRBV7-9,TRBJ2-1,TGTGCCAGCAGCTTGGCGAGCAATGAGCAGTTCTTC,CASSLASNEQFF
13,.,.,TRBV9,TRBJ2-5,TGTGCCAGCAGCTTCGACTTACAAGAGACCCAGTACTTC,CASSFDLQETQYF
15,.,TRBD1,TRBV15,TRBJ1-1,TGTGCCACCAGCAGAGGGGACAGGGGATTTCCTGAAGCTTTCTTT,CATSRGDRGFPEAFF
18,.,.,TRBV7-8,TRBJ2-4,TGTGCCAGCAGCTTCTTCAGGACAGACCTCGCAGCCAAAAACATTCAGTACTTC,CASSFFRTDLAAKNIQYF
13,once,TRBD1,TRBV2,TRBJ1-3,TGTGCCACCCTGGACAGGGTCGGAAACACCATATATTTT,CATLDRVGNTIYF
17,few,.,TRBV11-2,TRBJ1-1,TGTGCCAGCAGCCTGTTACCAGGACGGGAGCTAAGCACTGAAGCTTTCTTT,CASSLLPGRELSTEAFF
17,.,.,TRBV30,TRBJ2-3,TGTGCCTGGAGTGGGGGGACTCTGGCACTGCGCACAGATACGCAGTATTTT,CAWSGGTLALRTDTQYF